One sample yielded the 7 T cell receptor beta chains listed below, sequenced in a study of shared clonotypes between healthy human individuals. Clones were read by immunoSEQ multiplex PCR, and TCRdb kept only the in-frame ones, dropping some. Of more than 1 million clones in the sample, approximately 80% are singletons; the top ten hold under 0.65%. Sequenced sample: memory CD4+ T cells from PBMCs. Subset reported: CD45RA-negative fraction. The source is a young man in good health. Some clones in this sample may be carry-over from other donors' samples.

The chain carries TRBV19 and TRBJ2-1; D call uncertain. Germline values: CDR1 LNHDA, CDR2 SQIVND (reference sequence). V gave up 6 bases and J gave up 4 bases, with 19 bases separating them. This CDR3 comprises 16 residues. The CDR3: CASRRTMANRYNEQFF. In DNA, the CDR3 is TGTGCCAGTAGACGCACAATGGCAAACAGATACAATGAGCAGTTCTTC. Full variable domain (outside the CDR3, taken from reference TRBV19 and TRBJ2-1): DGGITQSPKYLFRKEGQNVTLSCEQNLNHDAMYWYRQDPGQGLRLIYYSQIVNDFQKGDIAEGYSVSREKKESFPLTVTSAQKNPTAFYLCASRRTMANRYNEQFFGPGTRLTVL.

V usage is TRBV5-1 and J usage is TRBJ2-7, with D possibly matching TRBD1 (5 bases). The V gene lost 2 bases and the J gene lost 1 base, with 10 bases spanning the gap. Germline V gene lookup returns CDR1 SGHRS and CDR2 YFSETQ. There are 14 residues in the CDR3. The CDR3 sequence is CASSLVRQSYEQYF. As DNA, the CDR3 is TGCGCCAGCAGCTTAGTTCGACAGTCCTACGAGCAGTACTTC. The whole variable domain, remainder taken from reference TRBV5-1 and TRBJ2-7, is KAGVTQTPRYLIKTRGQQVTLSCSPISGHRSVSWYQQTPGQGLQFLFEYFSETQRNKGNFPGRFSGRQFSNSRSEMNVSTLELGDSALYLCASSLVRQSYEQYFGPGTRLTVT.

This clone was seen only a few times. The chain links TRBV30 to TRBJ1-2; no clear D. This CDR3 has 17 amino acids. CDR1 GTSNPN and CDR2 SVGIG come from the germline V gene (reference sequence). Trimming removed 0 bases at V and 6 bases at J, with 23 bases between. The CDR3 region is CAWSVRRTYRVDNGYTF. The CDR3 DNA sequence: TGTGCCTGGAGTGTACGTAGGACTTATCGTGTGGATAATGGCTACACCTTC.

The rearrangement links TRBV19 to TRBJ1-2; D not resolved. Per the germline V gene, CDR1 is LNHDA and CDR2 is SQIVND (reference sequence). The length of the CDR3 is 12 residues. The V end was cut by 6 bases, the J end by 2 bases, with 7 bases between. CDR3 in DNA: TGTGCCAGTAGCCTTAGAAACTATGGCTACACCTTC. Translation gives CASSLRNYGYTF.

V gene TRBV5-1 combines with J gene TRBJ1-2; 10 bases line up with TRBD1. CDR1 is SGHRS, CDR2 YFSETQ, per germline. The CDR3 is 16 residues long. The V gene end was trimmed by 4 bases and the J gene end by 0 bases; junction bases not matched to a gene: 6. The CDR3, as DNA: TGCGCCAGCAGCCCGGGACAGGGGCGGACTAACTATGGCTACACCTTC. This encodes CASSPGQGRTNYGYTF.

The rearrangement uses TRBV7-3 and TRBJ2-7; D is perhaps TRBD1 or TRBD2 (5 bases each). CDR3 size: 14 residues. Trimming took 5 bases from V and 6 from J, leaving 17 bases between them. Germline V gene sequence: CDR1 SGHTA, CDR2 FQGTGA. CDR3 loop: CASSTSGTQAEQYF. The CDR3 DNA reads TGTGCCAGCAGCACGTCCGGGACGCAGGCCGAGCAGTACTTC.

The rearrangement joins TRBV6-5 to TRBJ2-1; 10 nucleotides match TRBD1. There are 14 residues in the CDR3. Unmatched junction bases numbered 8, after V lost 8 bases and J lost 7 bases. Germline values: CDR1 MNHEY, CDR2 SVGAGI. CDR3 sequence reads: CASSPGQGWNEQFF. CDR3 in DNA: TGTGCCAGCTCGCCGGGACAGGGGTGGAATGAGCAGTTCTTC.